Below, 16 T cell receptor beta chains from the same sample are listed, as sequenced in a study of T cell responses to AZD1222 COVID-19 vaccine. Clones were sequenced by immunoSEQ multiplex PCR, and TCRdb holds only the in-frame ones, with some missing. Of 25,000 to 35,000 clones listed, about 89% are singletons. The material sequenced was peripheral blood, taken on day 0 of AZD1222 vaccination. These TCRs come from an adult in good health.

This clone was picked up one time. V usage is TRBV12-3 or TRBV12-4 and J usage is TRBJ2-7; D is uncertain. V dropped 3 bases and J dropped 7 bases, with 10 bases sitting between them. This CDR3 spans 12 amino acids. The CDR3 loop is CASSFTEREQYF. The CDR3 DNA follows: TGTGCCAGCAGTTTCACGGAGAGAGAGCAGTACTTC.

V usage is TRBV3-1 (or the pseudogene TRBV3-2) and J usage is TRBJ2-2; D is undetermined. Germline CDR1 reads LGHDT; CDR2 reads YNNKEL (reference sequence). The CDR3 totals 15 residues. Trimming cost V 5 bases and J 5 bases, with 15 bases left between them. CDR3: CASSDTQGLTGELFF. The CDR3 bases are TGTGCCAGCAGCGATACGCAAGGCTTGACCGGGGAGCTGTTTTTT.

V and J are TRBV2 and TRBJ1-5; D is possibly TRBD1 (6 bases). Germline assignment: CDR1 SNHLY and CDR2 FYNNEI. The CDR3 loop spans 13 amino acids. V was shortened by 7 bases and J by 3 bases, with 10 bases between the two germline ends. The CDR3 loop is CASIRDNNQPQHF. The CDR3 DNA reads TGTGCCAGCATACGGGACAACAATCAGCCCCAGCATTTT.

The genes are TRBV19 and TRBJ2-6; a possible D gene is TRBD1 (5 bases). The length of the CDR3 is 14 residues. The ends were cut back, 6 bases at V and 0 bases at J, with 6 bases in the middle. Germline CDR1 and CDR2: LNHDA and SQIVND (reference sequence). The CDR3 sequence: CASRDTSGANVLTF. For the CDR3, the DNA is TGTGCCAGTAGGGACACCTCTGGGGCCAACGTCCTGACTTTC.

The V call is TRBV19, the J call TRBJ1-2; no definite D call. The V gene's germline CDR1 is LNHDA and CDR2 SQIVND (reference sequence). The CDR3 totals 15 residues. Trimming shortened V by 1 base and J by 5 bases, and 14 bases separated the two germline ends. CDR3 loop: CASSIGPLSRYGYTF. CDR3 bases: TGTGCCAGTAGTATAGGACCTTTAAGCCGATATGGCTACACCTTC.

A single count supports this clone. The chain carries TRBV27 and TRBJ2-1, with D possibly being TRBD2 (5 bases). This CDR3 is built from 14 residues. CDR1 MNHEY and CDR2 SMNVEV come from the germline V gene (reference sequence). Trimming left V 2 bases short and J 3 bases short, with 8 bases between. The CDR3 spells CASSLRRGYNEQFF. CDR3 DNA sequence: TGTGCCAGCAGTTTACGTCGGGGCTACAATGAGCAGTTCTTC.

This clone occurred a few times. V and J are TRBV2 and TRBJ1-5; D unresolved. There are 12 residues in the CDR3. Germline CDR1 is SNHLY and CDR2 is FYNNEI. Trimming pared 8 bases from V and 0 bases from J, leaving 5 bases between. CDR3 residues: CASHTSNQPQHF. DNA for the CDR3: TGTGCCAGCCATACTAGCAATCAGCCCCAGCATTTT. The whole variable domain, filled in from reference TRBV2 and TRBJ1-5, reads EPEVTQTPSHQVTQMGQEVILRCVPISNHLYFYWYRQILGQKVEFLVSFYNNEISEKSEIFDDQFSVERPDGSNFTLKIRSTKLEDSAMYFCASHTSNQPQHFGDGTRLSIL.

The genes are TRBV6-2 or TRBV6-3 and TRBJ1-2; the D is unclear. V lost 5 bases and J lost 7, with 11 bases in between. Germline assignment: CDR1 MNHEY and CDR2 SVGEGT. This CDR3 comprises 12 residues. The CDR3 coding sequence is TGTGCCAGCAGTACCGGTACGGGTGGCTACACCTTC. Its translation: CASSTGTGGYTF.

The chain uses TRBV2 and TRBJ1-3; D is perhaps TRBD1 (5 bases). The CDR3 runs 14 residues. Germline assignment: CDR1 SNHLY and CDR2 FYNNEI. V lost 2 bases and J 4 bases, leaving 9 bases between the germline ends. This chain's CDR3 is CASSEPRAGNTIYF. The CDR3 bases are TGTGCCAGCAGTGAACCCAGGGCGGGAAACACCATATATTTT.

The genes are TRBV3-1 (or the pseudogene TRBV3-2) and TRBJ1-3; D is possibly TRBD1 (5 bases). The CDR3 spans 18 residues. Deletions cut 5 bases from V and 0 bases from J, with 20 bases between. Per the germline V gene, CDR1 is LGHDT and CDR2 is YNNKEL (reference sequence). This CDR3 reads CASSTPGAGTLSGNTIYF. The CDR3 DNA reads TGTGCCAGCAGCACCCCCGGGGCAGGGACGCTCTCTGGAAACACCATATATTTT.

The rearrangement links TRBV19 to TRBJ1-1, with a possible D match to TRBD1 (6 bases). Between the trimmed V and J ends, which lost 5 bases and 1 base, there was a span of 14 bases. The CDR3 runs 15 residues. Germline V gene sequence: CDR1 LNHDA, CDR2 SQIVND (reference sequence). CDR3 nucleotide sequence: TGTGCCAGTAGTCTCAGACAGACAGGGAACACTGAAGCTTTCTTT. This translates into CASSLRQTGNTEAFF.

The chain couples TRBV7-9 to TRBJ1-2; D remains ambiguous. CDR3 length: 14 residues. V lost 5 bases, J lost 4 bases, and 14 bases lay in between. Germline lookup yields CDR1 SEHNR and CDR2 FQNEAQ (reference sequence). The CDR3 protein is CASSTDSRTYGYTF. CDR3 bases: TGTGCCAGCAGCACCGACTCCCGAACCTATGGCTACACCTTC.

V usage is TRBV3-1 (or the pseudogene TRBV3-2) and J usage is TRBJ2-3; unclear D gene. CDR3 length: 12 residues. Looked up from germline, CDR1 is LGHDT and CDR2 is YNNKEL (reference sequence). The ends were cut back, 2 bases at V and 2 bases at J, with 2 bases in the middle. CDR3 in DNA: TGTGCCAGCAGCCAACACACAGATACGCAGTATTTT. Protein sequence: CASSQHTDTQYF.

On this clone itself: One end of the junction fails to match germline, which may point to a read error. The chain links TRBV30 to TRBJ2-3; D might be TRBD1 (5 bases). CDR1 is GTSNPN and CDR2 is SVGIG in the germline V gene (reference sequence). The length of the CDR3 is 12 residues. The CDR3 bases are TGTGCCTCGAGTTCAGGGCGAGATACGCAGTATTTT. Translation gives CASSSGRDTQYF.

The gene calls are TRBV11-2 and TRBJ2-1; TRBD1 or TRBD2 may be the D gene (5 bases each). The CDR3 is 16 amino acids. Trimming removed 6 bases at V and 7 bases at J, with 22 bases between. The germline CDR1 and CDR2 sequences are SGHAT and FQNNGV. CDR3 sequence reads: CASSGGGGLFGNEQFF. CDR3 bases: TGTGCCAGCAGTGGGGGTGGGGGTTTATTTGGGAATGAGCAGTTCTTC.

The chain recombines TRBV6-5 with TRBJ1-5, with D perhaps TRBD1 (6 bases). Trimming removed 6 bases at V and 4 bases at J, with 16 bases between. The CDR3 spans 15 residues. Germline values: CDR1 MNHEY, CDR2 SVGAGI. CDR3 coding DNA: TGTGCCAGCAGCACCAAATCGACAGGTAATCAGCCCCAGCATTTT. It translates to CASSTKSTGNQPQHF.